These 17 T cell receptor beta chains originate from one sample sequenced in a study of Ad26.COV2.S vaccination and SARS-CoV-2 variants. Method: immunoSEQ multiplex PCR; TCRdb's copy keeps in-frame clones and lacks some. The sample records about 250,000 clones, around nine tenths being singletons. The treatment is: roughly 19 received Ad26.COV2.S at low or high dose, single or two shots; roughly five received placebo; per-sample allocation not given. On day 63 after the first injection, vaccine and placebo recipients gave samples. The specimen was peripheral blood, collected in a trial of Ad26.COV2.S vaccine versus placebo. Every receptor here comes from a person aged 18-60 years who received the Ad26.COV2.S COVID-19 vaccine or a placebo.

This clone appeared once. The J gene is TRBJ2-4, the V gene TRBV30; TRBD1 matches 8 bases. With 3 bases clipped from V and 6 bases from J, the junction kept 4 bases outside the gene matches. This CDR3 has 13 amino acids. Germline V lookup: CDR1 GTSNPN, CDR2 SVGIG (reference sequence). For the CDR3, the DNA is TGTGCCTGGAGCCGTGACAGGGGAAACATTCAGTACTTC. It translates to CAWSRDRGNIQYF.

This clone occurred once. The chain recombines TRBV18 with TRBJ2-2; no firm D call. Germline V gene lookup returns CDR1 KGHSH and CDR2 LQKENI. V lost 2 bases, J lost 4 bases, and 8 bases lay in between. The CDR3 sequence is 14 residues long. The CDR3 region has the DNA TGTGCCAGCTCACCAATAAGACTCACCGGGGAGCTGTTTTTT. Its translation is CASSPIRLTGELFF.

The chain links TRBV5-1 to TRBJ1-3; D perhaps matches TRBD1 (6 bases). Trimming left V 0 bases short and J 6 bases short, with 16 bases between. Germline lookup yields CDR1 SGHRS and CDR2 YFSETQ. CDR3 length: 16 residues. The CDR3 DNA sequence: TGCGCCAGCAGCTTGGGCAACAGGGAGAGCGAAAACACCATATATTTT. Protein sequence: CASSLGNRESENTIYF. Supplemented by reference TRBV5-1 and TRBJ1-3, the full variable domain reads KAGVTQTPRYLIKTRGQQVTLSCSPISGHRSVSWYQQTPGQGLQFLFEYFSETQRNKGNFPGRFSGRQFSNSRSEMNVSTLELGDSALYLCASSLGNRESENTIYFGEGSWLTVV.

This sequence joins TRBV7-8 and TRBJ2-3; perhaps D is TRBD1 or TRBD2 (6 bases each). Germline V lookup: CDR1 SGHVS, CDR2 FQNEAQ. The CDR3 loop spans 16 amino acids. Trimming took 4 bases from V and 1 from J, leaving 15 bases between them. CDR3 sequence: CASSSPSRGGTDTQYF. CDR3 DNA: TGTGCCAGCAGCTCGCCCAGTAGGGGGGGCACAGATACGCAGTATTTT.

A few counts support this clone. The chain uses TRBV19 and TRBJ2-1, with TRBD1 matching over 7 bases. The CDR3 runs 14 residues. J gave up 7 bases and V 7 bases, and 10 bases lay outside the gene matches. Germline CDR1 reads LNHDA; CDR2 reads SQIVND (reference sequence). The CDR3 DNA reads as TGTGCCAGTAAAAAGAACAGGGGCACGAATGAGCAGTTCTTC. Translated, it gives CASKKNRGTNEQFF.

The chain employs TRBV7-8 and TRBJ1-6; weak D call: TRBD1 (6 bases). The CDR3 covers 16 residues. CDR1 and CDR2 (germline): SGHVS, FQNEAQ. V was cut by 5 bases and J by 0 bases, with 11 bases left in between. The CDR3 DNA reads TGTGCCAGCAGCCCCGACAGGAGCTCCTATAATTCACCCCTCCACTTT. This sequence encodes CASSPDRSSYNSPLHF.

The J gene is TRBJ1-4, the V gene TRBV4-3; maybe TRBD1 (6 bases). CDR1 is LGHNA, CDR2 YSLEER, per germline. The V end was cut by 1 base, the J end by 0 bases, with 6 bases between. This CDR3 region has 15 residues. The CDR3 is CASSQGTATNEKLFF. CDR3 in DNA: TGCGCCAGCAGCCAAGGGACAGCAACTAATGAAAAACTGTTTTTT.

The CDR3 DNA follows: TGTGCCAGCAGCTTAGCGAAGGGGGCGAGAGATGGCTACACCTTC. This codes for CASSLAKGARDGYTF. This chain links TRBV7-9 with TRBJ1-2, with 7 bases matching TRBD1. The CDR3 extends over 15 amino acids. Per germline, CDR1 SEHNR and CDR2 FQNEAQ (reference sequence). Losses at the gene ends were 0 bases for V and 6 bases for J; bases not matched to a gene: 7. The whole variable domain, filled in from reference TRBV7-9 and TRBJ1-2, reads DTGVSQNPRHKITKRGQNVTFRCDPISEHNRLYWYRQTLGQGPEFLTYFQNEAQLEKSRLLSDRFSAERPKGSFSTLEIQRTEQGDSAMYLCASSLAKGARDGYTFGSGTRLTVV.

The chain employs TRBV7-2 and TRBJ2-3; 8 nucleotides line up with TRBD2. Looked up from germline, CDR1 is SGHTA and CDR2 is FQGNSA. V was pared by 3 bases and J by 2 bases, with 4 bases of the junction left unmatched. The CDR3 sequence is 15 residues long. CDR3: CASSLRGAPTDTQYF. Written as DNA, the CDR3 is TGTGCCAGCAGCTTGCGGGGGGCCCCCACAGATACGCAGTATTTT.

This chain joins TRBV5-6 and TRBJ2-1; D remains unclear. CDR1 is SGHDT and CDR2 is YYEEEE in the germline V gene. This CDR3 is 15 amino acids long. V lost 0 bases and J 6 bases, leaving 13 bases between the germline ends. The CDR3 sequence is CASSLGVGPGNEQFF. DNA for the CDR3: TGTGCCAGCAGCTTGGGGGTCGGCCCCGGCAATGAGCAGTTCTTC.

The gene calls are TRBV6-6 and TRBJ1-5; no firm D call. The length of the CDR3 is 14 residues. Per germline, CDR1 MNHNY and CDR2 SVGAGI (reference sequence). V was trimmed by 2 bases and J by 4 bases, leaving 9 bases between them. The CDR3 bases are TGTGCCAGCAGTTACGCCCGTTTGAATCAGCCCCAGCATTTT. Amino acids: CASSYARLNQPQHF.

The rearrangement joins TRBV10-3 to TRBJ2-1, with 11 nucleotides matching TRBD2. This CDR3 has 16 residues. V dropped 7 bases and J dropped 4; count of bases not matched to a gene: 9. The germline V gene has CDR1 ENHRY and CDR2 SYGVKD. CDR3 sequence (DNA): TGTGCCATCACGGCGGCTAGCGGGAGGACTTACAATGAGCAGTTCTTC. It translates to CAITAASGRTYNEQFF.

This chain uses TRBV30 with TRBJ1-3, with D possibly being TRBD1 (5 bases). Germline V lookup: CDR1 GTSNPN, CDR2 SVGIG (reference sequence). The CDR3 is made up of 16 amino acids. The V end lost 0 bases, the J end lost 5 bases, and 17 bases lay between the germline ends. CDR3 DNA: TGTGCCTGGAGTGTACCCGGGACGAGAGTACGAAACACCATATATTTT. Its translation is CAWSVPGTRVRNTIYF.

This chain connects TRBV27 to TRBJ1-2; D might be TRBD1 (5 bases). The germline CDR1 and CDR2 sequences are MNHEY and SMNVEV (reference sequence). With 3 bases removed from V and 4 bases from J, the gap between germline ends came to 12 bases. This CDR3 has 14 amino acids. The CDR3 loop is CASSFYGGSYGYTF. CDR3 DNA sequence: TGTGCCAGCAGTTTCTACGGGGGAAGCTATGGCTACACCTTC.

This clone came up once. The chain employs TRBV10-3 and TRBJ1-2; no firm D call. V was clipped by 0 bases and J by 3 bases, with 5 bases between them. CDR1 is ENHRY, CDR2 SYGVKD, per germline. The CDR3 contains 13 residues. The CDR3 sequence: CAISESLYYGYTF. DNA for the CDR3: TGTGCCATCAGTGAGTCTCTCTACTATGGCTACACCTTC.

This clone was detected once. V gene TRBV6-6 combines with J gene TRBJ2-7; D is perhaps TRBD2 (5 bases). The V gene's germline CDR1 is MNHNY and CDR2 SVGAGI (reference sequence). CDR3 size: 13 residues. The V and J ends lost 4 bases and 5 bases respectively, with 12 bases between them. CDR3 loop: CASSFLSENEQYV. The CDR3 DNA follows: TGTGCCAGCAGTTTTCTTAGCGAAAACGAGCAGTACGTC.

This sequence joins TRBV14 and TRBJ1-1; D might be TRBD1 (6 bases). Germline-derived CDR1 and CDR2 are SGHDN and FVKESK. Trimming shortened V by 1 base and J by 8 bases, and 14 bases separated the two germline ends. The CDR3 runs 14 residues. The CDR3 DNA follows: TGTGCCAGCAGCCAAGTTGGAAGGGGGGCCGAAGCTTTCTTT. Its translation: CASSQVGRGAEAFF.